This T cell receptor beta chain was obtained from a study of T cell changes during pregnancy in multiple sclerosis. The CDR3 has 15 residues. With V trimmed by 8 bases and J by 1 base, 8 bases remained unmatched. Per the germline V gene, CDR1 is MDHEN and CDR2 is SYDVKM. The method was immunoSEQ multiplex PCR; TCRdb's version includes in-frame clones alone and lacks a portion of them. The sample has about 68,000 clones; just under 95% are singletons. Sequenced material: peripheral blood, taken after pregnancy. V is TRBV28 and J is TRBJ1-2; 9 bases fit TRBD1. This TCR came from a female donor in good health, enrolled as a control in a pregnancy study. The CDR3 region is CASRDRGLGNYGYTF. In DNA, the CDR3 is TGTGCCAGCCGAGACAGGGGGTTGGGTAACTATGGCTACACCTTC.